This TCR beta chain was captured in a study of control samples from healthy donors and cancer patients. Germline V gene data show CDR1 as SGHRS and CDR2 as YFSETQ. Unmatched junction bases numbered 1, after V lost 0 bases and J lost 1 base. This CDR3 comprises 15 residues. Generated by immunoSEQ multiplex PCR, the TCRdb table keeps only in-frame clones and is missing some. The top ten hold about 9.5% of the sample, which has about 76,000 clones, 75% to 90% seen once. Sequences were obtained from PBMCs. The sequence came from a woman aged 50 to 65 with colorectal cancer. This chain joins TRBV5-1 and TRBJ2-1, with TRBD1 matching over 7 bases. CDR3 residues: CASSLEGASYNEQFF. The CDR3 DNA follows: TGCGCCAGCAGCTTGGAGGGGGCGTCCTACAATGAGCAGTTCTTC.